These 25 T cell receptor beta chains originate from one sample sequenced in a study of regulatory T cells in long-lasting Graves disease. The time point is: persistent/refractory GD, antithyroid drugs over 5 years with positive TRAb. RNA from PBMCs was the source of the TCR library. To make TCR beta libraries, researchers used iRepertoire HTBI primers and Arm-PCR of CDR3 regions. TCRdb analysed the multiplex PCR reads with MiXCR anew, one entry per CDR3 protein. The table has approximately 400,000 distinct CDR3 sequences, approximately 25% seen once. Sample: peripheral blood mononuclear cells (PBMCs), taken when the disease was refractory, from a patient treated with antithyroid drugs. These receptors all stem from a woman aged 40 to 55 with Graves disease.

The table lists this clonotype with a count of one. V gene TRBV5-1 combines with J gene TRBJ2-3, with a possible D match to TRBD2 (5 bases). CDR1 is SGHRS, CDR2 YFSETQ, per germline. The CDR3 has 15 residues. Trimming cost V 1 base and J 1 base, with 10 bases left between them. CDR3 nucleotide sequence: TGCGCCAGCAGCTTGAGTAGCGACCGCACAGATACGCAGTATTTT. Translated, it gives CASSLSSDRTDTQYF.

The rearrangement uses TRBV7-9 and TRBJ1-4; no reliable D call. Germline CDR1 SEHNR, CDR2 FQNEAQ (reference sequence). This CDR3 region has 13 residues. Trimming removed 3 bases at V and 5 bases at J, with 7 bases between. DNA of the CDR3: TGTGCCAGCAGCTTGAATTTGAATGAAAAACTGTTTTTT. The encoded protein is CASSLNLNEKLFF.

This clonotype was counted only a few times. The V and J genes are TRBV10-3 and TRBJ2-5, with 7 positions matching TRBD2. Germline lookup yields CDR1 ENHRY and CDR2 SYGVKD. The CDR3 has 18 amino acids. The junction had 18 bases not matched to a gene; V was cut back by 3 bases and J by 5 bases. Here the CDR3 reads CAISDRGVTTGAGETQYF. The CDR3 region has the DNA TGTGCCATCAGTGACCGGGGGGTAACTACTGGAGCTGGGGAGACCCAGTACTTC.

The chain links TRBV6-1 to TRBJ1-5, with D maybe TRBD1 (5 bases). The ends were cut back, 7 bases at V and 7 bases at J, with 11 bases in the middle. The CDR3 covers 12 residues. The germline V gene encodes CDR1 MNHNS and CDR2 SASEGT. The CDR3 region is CASNPWGQPQHF. The CDR3 bases are TGTGCCAGCAATCCCTGGGGGCAGCCCCAGCATTTT.

V and J are TRBV20-1 and TRBJ2-1; 8 nucleotides agree with TRBD2. Germline V gives CDR1 DFQATT, CDR2 SNEGSKA (reference sequence). The V gene end was trimmed by 0 bases and the J gene end by 3 bases; junction bases not matched to a gene: 1. This CDR3 is built from 14 residues. The CDR3 nucleotides read TGCAGTGCTAGAGATACTAGCGGCTACAATGAGCAGTTCTTC. Encoded protein: CSARDTSGYNEQFF.

The CDR3 sequence: CASSMSRGLETQYF. DNA of the CDR3: TGTGCCAGTAGTATGTCCAGAGGGTTAGAGACCCAGTACTTC. The chain couples TRBV19 to TRBJ2-5, with a tentative D call TRBD2 (5 bases). This CDR3 spans 14 amino acids. CDR1 and CDR2 (germline): LNHDA, SQIVND (reference sequence). V lost 3 bases and J lost 4, with 12 bases in between.

In this sample, this clonotype turned up a few times. The chain employs TRBV25-1 and TRBJ1-2; a possible D gene is TRBD1 (6 bases). The CDR3 has 16 amino acids. Per germline, CDR1 MGHDK and CDR2 SYGVNS. The V end lost 6 bases, the J end lost 8 bases, and 25 bases lay between the germline ends. The CDR3 loop is CASRGGPLDTQEGYTF. CDR3 DNA sequence: TGTGCCAGCAGGGGGGGGCCGTTGGACACCCAGGAAGGCTACACCTTC.

V and J are TRBV6-5 and TRBJ2-7; 11 bases match TRBD2. V shed 4 bases and J 7 bases; nucleotides not matched to a gene: 6. Per the germline V gene, CDR1 is MNHEY and CDR2 is SVGAGI. The CDR3 is 14 amino acids. CDR3 in DNA: TGTGCCAGCAGTTCTAGCGGGAGGTTGTGGGAGCAGTACTTC. Protein: CASSSSGRLWEQYF.

Remarks on this clonotype: A much larger clone sits a single nucleotide away, making a read error possible. This rearrangement joins TRBV6-2 or TRBV6-3 to TRBJ2-1, with 11 bases aligning to TRBD2. V gave up 6 bases and J gave up 13 bases; unmatched junction bases: 17. The CDR3 runs 16 residues. Germline assignment: CDR1 MNHEY and CDR2 SVGEGT. This CDR3 is CASRVAGGIYQETQFF. CDR3 in DNA: TGTGCCAGCAGGGTAGCGGGAGGGATTTACCAAGAGACCCAGTTCTTC.

This clonotype has a count of ten or more. V is TRBV20-1 and J is TRBJ2-7; maybe TRBD1 (6 bases). The CDR3 runs to 16 residues. CDR1 is DFQATT and CDR2 is SNEGSKA in the germline V gene (reference sequence). Trimming took off 4 bases at V and 4 bases at J, with 23 bases between the two ends. The CDR3 region has the DNA TGCAGTGCTAAGCCCCGACAGGCCGTTCTTCGTTACGAGCAGTACTTC. Its protein is CSAKPRQAVLRYEQYF.

The chain links TRBV28 to TRBJ2-1; TRBD1 agrees at 9 bases. This CDR3 is 17 amino acids long. With V trimmed by 4 bases and J by 9 bases, 16 bases remained unmatched. The germline V gene has CDR1 MDHEN and CDR2 SYDVKM. CDR3: CASSYALDRGVTIEQFF. CDR3 coding DNA: TGTGCCAGCAGTTACGCCCTCGACAGGGGGGTTACGATTGAGCAGTTCTTC.

The chain combines TRBV2 with TRBJ2-1; 11 bases match TRBD2. After removal of 3 bases from V and 7 bases from J, the junction contained 2 bases not matched to a gene. This CDR3 spans 14 amino acids. Germline lookup yields CDR1 SNHLY and CDR2 FYNNEI. CDR3 residues: CASSELAGGNEQFF. DNA for the CDR3: TGTGCCAGCAGTGAGTTAGCGGGAGGGAATGAGCAGTTCTTC.

This clonotype was seen a few times. The chain has TRBV18 and TRBJ1-5, with D possibly being TRBD1 (5 bases). The germline gives CDR1 KGHSH, CDR2 LQKENI. V lost 5 bases and J lost 5, with 16 bases in between. CDR3 length equals 15 residues. CDR3 sequence: CASSSGGTGHQPQHF. The CDR3 DNA follows: TGTGCCAGCTCATCGGGGGGGACGGGCCATCAGCCCCAGCATTTT.

This clonotype is a singleton in its sample. The rearrangement links TRBV12-3 or TRBV12-4 to TRBJ2-1; possible D gene TRBD2, 5 bases. Trimming took off 3 bases at V and 0 bases at J, with 9 bases between the two ends. This CDR3 comprises 15 residues. The CDR3 spells CASSFKRSSYNEQFF. The CDR3 region has the DNA TGTGCCAGCAGTTTTAAGCGGTCCTCCTACAATGAGCAGTTCTTC.

The chain uses TRBV6-1 and TRBJ2-1; 11 bases map to TRBD2. The CDR3 sequence is 18 residues long. Germline V gene data show CDR1 as MNHNS and CDR2 as SASEGT. J was trimmed by 4 bases and V by 3 bases; bases with no gene match: 11. The CDR3 coding sequence is TGTGCCAGCAGTGACGCCAGGGGACTAGCGGAGTTATACAATGAGCAGTTCTTC. It codes for CASSDARGLAELYNEQFF.

This clonotype was seen ten or more times. The chain combines TRBV28 with TRBJ1-1; D is unclear. The CDR3 runs 11 residues. V lost 9 bases and J 5 bases, leaving 10 bases between the germline ends. The germline V gene encodes CDR1 MDHEN and CDR2 SYDVKM. CDR3 amino acids: CASRAETEAFF. CDR3 coding DNA: TGTGCCAGTCGGGCAGAAACTGAAGCTTTCTTT.

The chain combines TRBV12-3 or TRBV12-4 with TRBJ2-1, with a tentative D call TRBD2 (6 bases). This CDR3 is 12 amino acids long. V gave up 6 bases and J gave up 9 bases, with 12 bases separating them. CDR3 bases: TGTGCCAGCAGGGACTATATATGTGAGCAGTTCTTC. Translation: CASRDYICEQFF.

The chain uses TRBV5-1 and TRBJ2-5; perhaps TRBD1 as D (5 bases). V lost 4 bases and J lost 1, with 17 bases in between. The CDR3 has 16 residues. The germline V gene has CDR1 SGHRS and CDR2 YFSETQ. CDR3: CASSLTLRVGQETQYF. The CDR3 coding sequence is TGCGCCAGCAGCCTGACTCTCAGGGTCGGCCAAGAGACCCAGTACTTC. Supplemented by reference TRBV5-1 and TRBJ2-5, the full variable domain reads KAGVTQTPRYLIKTRGQQVTLSCSPISGHRSVSWYQQTPGQGLQFLFEYFSETQRNKGNFPGRFSGRQFSNSRSEMNVSTLELGDSALYLCASSLTLRVGQETQYFGPGTRLLVL.

Many counts were recorded for this clonotype. The rearrangement links TRBV27 to TRBJ1-5, with D unresolved. Germline assignment: CDR1 MNHEY and CDR2 SMNVEV (reference sequence). The V and J ends lost 3 bases and 6 bases respectively, with 9 bases between them. The CDR3 length is 13 residues. CDR3 coding DNA: TGTGCCAGCAGTTTGGGCAGTCTTCAGCCCCAGCATTTT. Translating gives CASSLGSLQPQHF.

The J gene is TRBJ2-3, the V gene TRBV6-2 or TRBV6-3; D gene unclear. Germline-derived CDR1 and CDR2 are MNHEY and SVGEGT. The CDR3 totals 11 residues. The V end lost 6 bases, the J end lost 12 bases, and 13 bases lay between the germline ends. The CDR3 DNA reads as TGTGCCAGCAGCTCAGGTTTGGTTCAGTATTTT. This translates into CASSSGLVQYF.

The V gene is TRBV19, the J gene TRBJ1-2; 11 bases match TRBD1. The CDR3 totals 15 residues. V shed 7 bases, J shed 5 bases, and the junction held 9 bases outside the gene matches. Looked up from germline, CDR1 is LNHDA and CDR2 is SQIVND (reference sequence). CDR3 DNA: TGTGCCAGTAACAAACCGGGACAGGGGGTGTATGGCTACACCTTC. Protein: CASNKPGQGVYGYTF.

This clonotype has a count of ten or more. The rearrangement links TRBV12-3 or TRBV12-4 to TRBJ1-1; 9 bases fit TRBD1. The CDR3 runs to 14 residues. V dropped 4 bases and J dropped 4; count of bases not matched to a gene: 4. The DNA for the CDR3 is TGTGCCAGCAGTTACTCGGGACAGGGCACTGAAGCTTTCTTT. The encoded protein is CASSYSGQGTEAFF.

In this sample, this clonotype turned up many times. The chain combines TRBV11-2 with TRBJ2-5; perhaps D is TRBD1 or TRBD2 (5 bases each). The CDR3 contains 15 residues. CDR1 and CDR2 (germline): SGHAT, FQNNGV. Deletions cut 2 bases from V and 3 bases from J, with 13 bases between. CDR3 region: CASSLRGTVEETQYF. For the CDR3, the DNA is TGTGCCAGCAGCTTACGTGGGACGGTAGAAGAGACCCAGTACTTC.

The chain recombines TRBV12-3 or TRBV12-4 with TRBJ2-5; 11 positions agree with TRBD2. V shed 8 bases and J 2 bases; nucleotides not matched to a gene: 7. CDR3 length: 15 amino acids. CDR3 sequence: CASRGLAAIQETQYF. DNA of the CDR3: TGTGCCAGCCGGGGACTAGCGGCGATTCAAGAGACCCAGTACTTC.

This chain connects TRBV20-1 to TRBJ2-7, with 9 bases that match TRBD1. Trimming cost V 0 bases and J 7 bases; bases outside gene matches: 13. The CDR3 runs 16 residues. Per germline, CDR1 DFQATT and CDR2 SNEGSKA (reference sequence). CDR3 amino acids: CSARDLLVQGAGEQYF. DNA for the CDR3: TGCAGTGCTAGAGATCTCTTAGTACAGGGGGCAGGGGAGCAGTACTTC.